This entry lists 11 T cell receptor beta chains sequenced from one sample in a study of blood T cell repertoires in COVID-19. Sequenced by immunoSEQ multiplex PCR; TCRdb stores in-frame clones only, minus some. The data show roughly 180,000 clones, around 74% seen once. The sample consisted of peripheral blood. The receptors come from a woman aged 55-70 years with COVID-19, enrolled during active disease.

The chain has TRBV19 and TRBJ2-3, with 9 nucleotides matching TRBD2. The length of the CDR3 is 15 residues. CDR1 LNHDA and CDR2 SQIVND come from the germline V gene (reference sequence). V lost 6 bases and J lost 8; bases outside the gene matches: 12. The CDR3 bases are TGTGCCAGTAGGGGATATGGCGGGGGGGCCAGTACGCAGTATTTT. Its protein is CASRGYGGGASTQYF.

The rearrangement links TRBV6-5 to TRBJ2-2, with TRBD1 as a possible D gene (6 bases). This CDR3 region has 13 residues. The V gene's germline CDR1 is MNHEY and CDR2 SVGAGI. V was shortened by 7 bases and J by 4 bases, with 10 bases between the two germline ends. CDR3 nucleotide sequence: TGTGCCAGCACAGACAGGCCCACCGGGGAGCTGTTTTTT. Amino acid sequence: CASTDRPTGELFF.

V and J are TRBV9 and TRBJ2-1, with 12 bases fitting TRBD2. Losses at the gene ends were 2 bases for V and 4 bases for J; bases not matched to a gene: 4. This CDR3 has 16 residues. CDR1 is SGDLS and CDR2 is YYNGEE in the germline V gene. CDR3 amino acids: CASSVSTSGRYNEQFF. CDR3 nucleotide sequence: TGTGCCAGCAGCGTCTCGACTAGCGGGAGATACAATGAGCAGTTCTTC.

This clone was counted a few times. At one end the junction does not follow the germline gene, possibly because of a read error. The chain is built from TRBV7-7 and TRBJ2-2; 8 nucleotides agree with TRBD1. Germline loops: CDR1 SSHAT, CDR2 FNYEAQ (reference sequence). This CDR3 is 14 amino acids long. The CDR3 loop reads CASSSDRADGELFF. DNA of the CDR3: TGTGCTAGCAGCTCGGACAGGGCAGACGGGGAGCTGTTTTTT.

The chain joins TRBV5-1 to TRBJ1-2; 9 nucleotides match TRBD1. Unmatched junction bases numbered 7, after V lost 3 bases and J lost 4 bases. This CDR3 contains 15 residues. Germline V gene sequence: CDR1 SGHRS, CDR2 YFSETQ. The CDR3 DNA reads TGCGCCAGCAGCTCGTCCGGGACAGGGCTCTATGGCTACACCTTC. Its protein is CASSSSGTGLYGYTF.

The chain links TRBV28 to TRBJ2-3; 8 bases agree with TRBD2. The germline gives CDR1 MDHEN, CDR2 SYDVKM. V was clipped by 1 base and J by 2 bases; unmatched bases: 8. This CDR3 is built from 17 residues. The CDR3 DNA reads TGTGCCAGCAGTTTATCAAGACTAGCGATATTCACAGATACGCAGTATTTT. This translates into CASSLSRLAIFTDTQYF.

The sample holds one count of this clone. V usage is TRBV4-3 and J usage is TRBJ2-3; D may be TRBD2 (5 bases). V lost 0 bases to trimming and J lost 4 bases, with 20 bases between them. The CDR3 sequence is 18 residues long. From germline, CDR1 is LGHNA and CDR2 YSLEER. The CDR3 protein is CASSQDRGLAPKPDTQYF. CDR3 coding DNA: TGCGCCAGCAGCCAAGATCGTGGTCTAGCACCCAAACCAGATACGCAGTATTTT.

There are a few counts of this clone. The chain is built from TRBV6-5 and TRBJ2-1, with D perhaps TRBD2 (6 bases). The germline CDR1 and CDR2 sequences are MNHEY and SVGAGI. The CDR3 runs to 15 residues. Trimming took 8 bases from V and 4 from J, leaving 18 bases between them. As DNA, the CDR3 is TGTGCCAGCGGGCGGCGGGGTCCATGGTACAATGAGCAGTTCTTC. Amino acids: CASGRRGPWYNEQFF.

The chain joins TRBV19 to TRBJ2-2, with D perhaps matching TRBD1 (7 bases). CDR1 is LNHDA, CDR2 SQIVND, per germline (reference sequence). V gave up 4 bases and J gave up 4 bases, with 13 bases separating them. The CDR3 is made up of 15 amino acids. CDR3 nucleotides: TGTGCCAGTAGTAGGGGAGGACAGGTCACCGGGGAGCTGTTTTTT. Translated, it gives CASSRGGQVTGELFF.

The chain uses TRBV27 and TRBJ1-2, with D unclear. CDR1 and CDR2 from the germline V gene are MNHEY and SMNVEV (reference sequence). The CDR3 loop spans 13 amino acids. V gave up 7 bases and J gave up 2 bases, with 11 bases separating them. The CDR3 reads CASTRGPNYGYTF. The CDR3 DNA sequence: TGTGCCAGCACTCGAGGTCCCAACTATGGCTACACCTTC.

This chain joins TRBV7-9 and TRBJ1-1; no definite D call. Trimming removed 0 bases from V and 1 base from J, with 6 bases in between. CDR3 length: 14 residues. Germline V gene sequence: CDR1 SEHNR, CDR2 FQNEAQ (reference sequence). The chain's CDR3 is CASSLAAENTEAFF. CDR3 bases: TGTGCCAGCAGCTTAGCGGCAGAGAACACTGAAGCTTTCTTT.